This TCR beta chain was found in a study of molecular identifiers for immune sequencing clone quantification. Naive CD8 T cells were sorted, and the gate applied was CD8+CD4-CCR7+CD45RA+. As regards this clonotype: One base away lies a much larger clone, so this may be a sequencing read error. The CDR3 carries no conserved terminal phenylalanine or tryptophan, so it likely arises from a read error.

TCRdb called the PCR reads again in MiXCR, with one record for every CDR3 protein. The data show approximately 500,000 distinct CDR3 sequences, about 21% seen once. The germline V gene has CDR1 SGHNT and CDR2 YYREEE (reference sequence). The CDR3 runs 15 residues. Trimming removed 5 bases at V and 5 bases at J, with 19 bases between. Sequencing was performed on naive CD8+ T cells from blood, with Jurkat cell RNA spiked in. The subset denotes: FACS-sorted CD8+CD4-CCR7+CD45RA+ naive T cells. This TCR was recovered from a human donor in good health. Some libraries in this study had Jurkat cell RNA spiked in. V is TRBV5-4 and J is TRBJ1-2; D unclear. The CDR3 loop is CASSSGIEAPYGYTL. The CDR3 nucleotides are TGTGCCAGCAGTTCGGGGATCGAAGCCCCATATGGCTACACCCTC.